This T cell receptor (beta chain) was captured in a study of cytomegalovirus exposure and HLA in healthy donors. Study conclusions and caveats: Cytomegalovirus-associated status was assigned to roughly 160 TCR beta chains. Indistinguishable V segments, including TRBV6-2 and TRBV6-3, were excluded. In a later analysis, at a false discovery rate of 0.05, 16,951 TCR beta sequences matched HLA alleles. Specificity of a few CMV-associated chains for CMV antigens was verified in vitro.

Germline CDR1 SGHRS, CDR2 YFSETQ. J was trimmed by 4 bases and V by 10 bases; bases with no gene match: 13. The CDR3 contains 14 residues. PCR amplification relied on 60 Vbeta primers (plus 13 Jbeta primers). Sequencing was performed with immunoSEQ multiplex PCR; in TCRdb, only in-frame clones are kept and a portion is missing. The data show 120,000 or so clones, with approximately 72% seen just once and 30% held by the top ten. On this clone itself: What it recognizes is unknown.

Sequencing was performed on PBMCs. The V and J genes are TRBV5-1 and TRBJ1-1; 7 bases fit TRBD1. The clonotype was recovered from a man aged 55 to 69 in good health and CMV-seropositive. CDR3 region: CACSPSAGGTEAFF. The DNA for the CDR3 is TGCGCCTGCTCCCCCTCGGCAGGGGGCACTGAAGCTTTCTTT.